A selection of T cell receptor beta chains follows, all from one sample in a study of cytomegalovirus exposure and HLA in healthy donors. Method: immunoSEQ multiplex PCR; TCRdb's copy keeps in-frame clones and lacks some. The data show around 140,000 clones, about four fifths seen once. Sequenced material: PBMCs. The receptors were gathered from a man in his forties or fifties in good health and CMV-seronegative. Each CDR3 is given with its conserved first and last residue. D genes are given only for firm matches. Clone size is given for some rows only: seen once, a few or many times, or a class if the clone is expanded.

d_gene | abundance | j_gene | v_gene | CDR3nt | CDR3aa
NA | NA | TRBJ1-5 | TRBV30 | TGTGCCTGGGGACAAACCAATCAGCCCCAGCATTTT | CAWGQTNQPQHF
NA | NA | TRBJ1-5 | TRBV25-1 | TGTGCCAGCAGAACAGCGGACAATCAGCCCCAGCATTTT | CASRTADNQPQHF
TRBD1 | NA | TRBJ2-5 | TRBV5-6 | TGTGCCAGCAGCCGGGGGGACCGGGACAGGGGGCGGGGGACCCAGTACTTC | CASSRGDRDRGRGTQYF
TRBD1 | NA | TRBJ2-7 | TRBV7-2 | TGTGCCAGCAGCTTAGGGCGCAGGGGGCAATACGAGCAGTACTTC | CASSLGRRGQYEQYF
NA | NA | TRBJ1-6 | TRBV27 | TGTGCCAGCAGTTTATCGTTCAGTATATTTAATTCACCCCTCCACTTT | CASSLSFSIFNSPLHF
TRBD1 | few | TRBJ1-1 | TRBV6-6 | TGTGCCAGCACGGACAGGGCGGAAATTGAAGCTTTCTTT | CASTDRAEIEAFF
TRBD1 | NA | TRBJ1-2 | TRBV2 | TGTGCCAGCAGGGGACAGGGAGGTAACTATGGCTACACCTTC | CASRGQGGNYGYTF
TRBD2 | NA | TRBJ2-2 | TRBV7-3 | TGTGCCAGCACCATCGGCGGGGGGGCAGTCACCGGGGAGCTGTTTTTT | CASTIGGGAVTGELFF
TRBD1 | NA | TRBJ1-1 | TRBV29-1 | TGCAGCGCCGGACAGGGGAAGCCTGAAGCTTTCTTT | CSAGQGKPEAFF
TRBD2 | NA | TRBJ2-7 | TRBV7-9 | TGTGCCAGCAGTCACGGACTAGATTTGTACGAGCAGTACTTC | CASSHGLDLYEQYF
NA | NA | TRBJ2-1 | TRBV7-9 | TGTGCCAGCACCCCCGCTCAGACAGGGGACTATAATGAGCAGTTCTTC | CASTPAQTGDYNEQFF
TRBD1 | NA | TRBJ1-5 | TRBV19 | TGTGCCAGTAGTAGGTCAGGACAGGGCTTAGGGGGCAATCAGCCCCAGCATTTT | CASSRSGQGLGGNQPQHF
TRBD1 | NA | TRBJ2-4 | TRBV6-5 | TGTGCCAGCAGTTACTACCAGGGGGCGGCCAAAAACATTCAGTACTTC | CASSYYQGAAKNIQYF
TRBD1 | NA | TRBJ1-1 | TRBV5-1 | TGCGCCAGCAGCATAAGGACAGGGGGCACTGAAGCTTTCTTT | CASSIRTGGTEAFF
TRBD1 | few | TRBJ2-7 | TRBV5-8 | TGTGCCAGCAGCCGCAAGACAGGGGCCGTACTCGAGCAGTACTTC | CASSRKTGAVLEQYF
NA | NA | TRBJ2-3 | TRBV27 | TGTGCCAGCAGTTTTTCCTTATACACAGATACGCAGTATTTT | CASSFSLYTDTQYF
TRBD1 | NA | TRBJ2-7 | TRBV19 | TGTGCCAGTAGAGACGGACAGGGGGCCAGCAGGCAGTACTTC | CASRDGQGASRQYF
NA | NA | TRBJ1-2 | TRBV27 | TGTGCCAGCAGTTTATCAGGGGGAGGGGCGCGCTATGGCTACACCTTC | CASSLSGGGARYGYTF
TRBD2 | NA | TRBJ2-7 | TRBV7-2 | TGTGCCAGCAGCTACGGACTAGCGGGCTACGAGCAGTACTTC | CASSYGLAGYEQYF
NA | few | TRBJ1-5 | TRBV5-6 | TGTGCCAGCAGCCCCCACCGGAATCAGCCCCAGCATTTT | CASSPHRNQPQHF
NA | NA | TRBJ2-1 | TRBV28 | TGTGCCAGCAGTCGGGATGAGCAGTTCTTC | CASSRDEQFF
NA | NA | TRBJ1-2 | TRBV2 | TGTGCAACGGGGGCGTCGGGGGGCCTTGGCTACACCTTC | CATGASGGLGYTF
NA | NA | TRBJ2-5 | TRBV6-6 | TGTGCCAGCAAAGTATCGCGGCAAGAGACCCAGTACTTC | CASKVSRQETQYF
NA | NA | TRBJ2-5 | TRBV5-1 | TGCGCCAGCAGCTTTCGCCCCACAGGGGGGGGCCAAGAGACCCAGTACTTC | CASSFRPTGGGQETQYF
TRBD1 | NA | TRBJ1-6 | TRBV19 | TGTGCCAGTAGTGGCATGACAGGGGGCGTCTCACCCCTCCACTTT | CASSGMTGGVSPLHF
NA | NA | TRBJ1-2 | TRBV9 | TGTGCCAGCAACCTCAACCCCGGGGGAACGGGCTACACCTTC | CASNLNPGGTGYTF
NA | few | TRBJ1-2 | TRBV5-6 | TGTGCCAGCAGCTTGGACCTATTCTATGGCTACACCTTC | CASSLDLFYGYTF
TRBD1 | NA | TRBJ1-2 | TRBV10-1 | TGCGCCAGCAATGGACAGGGTCGATATGGCTACACCTTC | CASNGQGRYGYTF
TRBD1 | NA | TRBJ1-2 | TRBV7-2 | TGTGCCAGCAGCTTAAGGGGGCTTTATGATGGCTACACCTTC | CASSLRGLYDGYTF
TRBD2 | NA | TRBJ2-5 | TRBV7-3 | TGTGCCAGCAGCTTAAGCGGGGGGGGTTGGGAGACCCAGTACTTC | CASSLSGGGWETQYF
TRBD1 | NA | TRBJ2-2 | TRBV6-5 | TGTGCCAGCAGGGCAGGGGGTTCCGGGGAGCTGTTTTTT | CASRAGGSGELFF
NA | NA | TRBJ2-7 | TRBV14 | TGTGCCAGCAGCCAATTACAGGGCTACGAGCAGTACTTC | CASSQLQGYEQYF
NA | NA | TRBJ2-2 | TRBV6-4 | TGTGCCAGCAGTGCTACTCTCGCGAACACCGGGGAGCTGTTTTTT | CASSATLANTGELFF
NA | NA | TRBJ1-6 | TRBV28 | TGTGCCACCCAGCGAGAGAATTCACCCCTCCACTTT | CATQRENSPLHF
TRBD1 | NA | TRBJ1-4 | TRBV7-9 | TGTGCCAGTACAGGGGGCCAAGGCGATGGTGAAAAACTGTTTTTT | CASTGGQGDGEKLFF
NA | NA | TRBJ1-4 | TRBV5-5 | TGTGCCAGCAGCCTGGACAGCCCTAATGAAAAACTGTTTTTT | CASSLDSPNEKLFF
NA | NA | TRBJ2-3 | TRBV27 | TGTGCCAGCAGTTCCGGGACTCCATCCCGCACAGATACGCAGTATTTT | CASSSGTPSRTDTQYF
TRBD1 | NA | TRBJ1-6 | TRBV7-6 | TGTGCCAGCAGCCCCCGTGGGGGGACAGGTTATTCACCCCTCCACTTT | CASSPRGGTGYSPLHF
TRBD1 | NA | TRBJ1-1 | TRBV18 | TGTGCCAGCTCACACGACAAGGGGGCGCTTACTGAAGCTTTCTTT | CASSHDKGALTEAFF
NA | NA | TRBJ1-2 | TRBV20-1 | TGCAGCAGGGCATCCGGCTATGGCTACACCTTC | CSRASGYGYTF
NA | once | TRBJ1-1 | TRBV9 | TGTGCCAGCAGCAAAGCCGGGGAGAACACTGAAGCTTTCTTT | CASSKAGENTEAFF
NA | NA | TRBJ1-3 | TRBV27 | TGTGCCAGGACGGGTAGCTCTGGAAACACCATATATTTT | CARTGSSGNTIYF
NA | NA | TRBJ1-2 | TRBV19 | TGTGCCAGTAGTCAAACAGATAACTATGGCTACACCTTC | CASSQTDNYGYTF
NA | NA | TRBJ1-5 | TRBV7-6 | TGTGCCAGCAGCTTAGCGCCAGATAGCAATCAGCCCCAGCATTTT | CASSLAPDSNQPQHF
NA | once | TRBJ2-3 | TRBV5-8 | TGTGCCAGCAGCCTACAGACCGGTCTCAATACGCAGTATTTT | CASSLQTGLNTQYF
NA | NA | TRBJ2-4 | TRBV15 | TGTGCCACCAGCAGAGTTCGGGACATTCAGTACTTC | CATSRVRDIQYF